A selection of T cell receptor beta chains follows, all from one sample in a study of blood T cells in healthy people across ages. TCRdb re-derived calls from the 5' RACE reads in MiXCR, one entry per CDR3 protein. Among 650,000 to 1,000,000 distinct CDR3 sequences listed, less than 60% were seen once. The sample taken for sequencing was blood. The receptors derive from a man older than 75 in good health. CDR3s include the opening cysteine and the closing phenylalanine or tryptophan. Fields, in order: V gene, J gene, D gene, clone size, CDR3 DNA, CDR3 protein. D genes are given only for firm matches. A row's size may be missing; if present it is once, few, many or a size class.

V: TRBV7-2
J: TRBJ2-7
D: -
size: few
DNA: TGTGCCAGCAGCTCGGCCAACTACGAGCAGTACTTC
CDR3: CASSSANYEQYF

V: TRBV5-1
J: TRBJ2-3
D: -
size: few
DNA: TGCGCCAGCGGCCTTACCCTAGCAGATACGCAGTATTTT
CDR3: CASGLTLADTQYF

V: TRBV29-1
J: TRBJ2-5
D: TRBD2
size: -
DNA: TGCAGCGTTGATGGACTAGCGGGAGAAGAAGAGACCCAGTACTTC
CDR3: CSVDGLAGEEETQYF

V: TRBV28
J: TRBJ2-5
D: TRBD2
size: few
DNA: TGTGCCAGCAGTCCCCTCGGGACTAGCGGGATGGGGACCCAGTACTTC
CDR3: CASSPLGTSGMGTQYF

V: TRBV29-1
J: TRBJ2-1
D: -
size: -
DNA: TGCAGCGTTCAGGGACCGGGACTCGTTTCCTGTGAGCAGTTCTTC
CDR3: CSVQGPGLVSCEQFF

V: TRBV7-2
J: TRBJ2-7
D: -
size: -
DNA: TGTGCCAGCAGCCTACTTTTTCAGGCGGGCGAGCAGTACTTC
CDR3: CASSLLFQAGEQYF

V: TRBV5-1
J: TRBJ2-5
D: -
size: -
DNA: TGCGCCAGCAGCTTGGATCATAGCAGCCAAGAGACCCAGTACTTC
CDR3: CASSLDHSSQETQYF

V: TRBV20-1
J: TRBJ2-2
D: -
size: -
DNA: TGCAGTGCTAGTTCGCGGGGGAACACCGGGGAGCTGTTTTTT
CDR3: CSASSRGNTGELFF

V: TRBV20-1
J: TRBJ2-5
D: TRBD1
size: many
DNA: TGCAGTGCTAGAGATGGGGCAGGGGGAGCACAGACCCAGTACTTC
CDR3: CSARDGAGGAQTQYF

V: TRBV7-9
J: TRBJ1-1
D: TRBD1
size: -
DNA: TGTGCCAGCAGCCCTCACCCGGACAGGGCCACTGAAGCTTTCTTT
CDR3: CASSPHPDRATEAFF

V: TRBV5-1
J: TRBJ1-2
D: -
size: -
DNA: TGCGCCAGCAGCCCCCGGGTCGACTATGGCTACACCTTC
CDR3: CASSPRVDYGYTF

V: TRBV24-1
J: TRBJ2-3
D: TRBD2
size: few
DNA: TGTGCCACCAGTGATCCAACCGCCGGGACTAGCGGGAGATGGGATACGCAGTATTTT
CDR3: CATSDPTAGTSGRWDTQYF

V: TRBV7-2
J: TRBJ2-5
D: TRBD1
size: few
DNA: TGTGCCAGCAGCTCGACACAGGGGGCAAGAGGGGAGCAGTACTTC
CDR3: CASSSTQGARGEQYF

V: TRBV12-3/TRBV12-4
J: TRBJ2-3
D: -
size: -
DNA: TGTGCCAGAGTCCTCGGCACAGATACGCAGTATTTT
CDR3: CARVLGTDTQYF

V: TRBV29-1
J: TRBJ2-2
D: -
size: -
DNA: TGCAGCGTCTCCGACAGGAACACCGGGGAGCTGTTTTTT
CDR3: CSVSDRNTGELFF

V: TRBV4-1
J: TRBJ2-5
D: -
size: few
DNA: TGCGCCAGCAGCCAAGATCCCATAGACCCCGCCCGGACCCAGTACTTC
CDR3: CASSQDPIDPARTQYF

V: TRBV20-1
J: TRBJ2-3
D: TRBD2
size: -
DNA: TGCAGTGCTAGGAACCCCCGGGAGGGCCTCGGAGATACGCAGTATTTT
CDR3: CSARNPREGLGDTQYF

V: TRBV18
J: TRBJ2-5
D: TRBD2
size: -
DNA: TGTGCCAGCTCACCACGTCGGCTAGCGGGCTCCCTTGGTGAGACCCAGTACTTC
CDR3: CASSPRRLAGSLGETQYF

V: TRBV6-6
J: TRBJ2-5
D: -
size: -
DNA: TGTGCCAGCGCTACAGCGAGAGGACGACAAGAGACCCAGTACTTC
CDR3: CASATARGRQETQYF

V: TRBV7-6
J: TRBJ2-1
D: TRBD2
size: -
DNA: TGTGCCAGCAGCTCCCTTACGGGAGGGCATGAGCAGTTCTTC
CDR3: CASSSLTGGHEQFF

V: TRBV5-1
J: TRBJ1-5
D: -
size: -
DNA: TGCGCCAGCAGCTTAGACAATTATAGCAATCAGCCCCAGCATTTT
CDR3: CASSLDNYSNQPQHF

V: TRBV4-2
J: TRBJ2-7
D: -
size: few
DNA: TGTGCCAGCAGCCAAGTCGGGAATAGAAATTCCTACGAGCAGTACTTC
CDR3: CASSQVGNRNSYEQYF

V: TRBV28
J: TRBJ2-7
D: TRBD2
size: few
DNA: TGTGCCAGCAGTGGGGCCCTAGCGGGAGAGGGCGAGCAGTACTTC
CDR3: CASSGALAGEGEQYF

V: TRBV9
J: TRBJ2-7
D: TRBD2
size: -
DNA: TGTGCCAGCAGCGCGAGCGGGGGGTTCTCCTACGAGCAGTACTTC
CDR3: CASSASGGFSYEQYF

V: TRBV6-6
J: TRBJ2-1
D: -
size: few
DNA: TGTGCCAGCAGTCCAACCCGGGCCATTGGTGAGCAGTTCTTC
CDR3: CASSPTRAIGEQFF

V: TRBV20-1
J: TRBJ2-3
D: TRBD1
size: many
DNA: TGCAGTGCTAGAGCTCCGGGACAGCCACCAAACACAGATACGCAGTATTTT
CDR3: CSARAPGQPPNTDTQYF

V: TRBV28
J: TRBJ2-2
D: -
size: few
DNA: TGTGCCAGCAGTTTACTGGTCGGGGAGCTGTTTTTT
CDR3: CASSLLVGELFF

V: TRBV4-1
J: TRBJ2-1
D: -
size: -
DNA: TGCGCCAGCAGCCCCGGGCGATTCTCGGTGGATGAGCAGTTCTTC
CDR3: CASSPGRFSVDEQFF

V: TRBV15
J: TRBJ2-1
D: -
size: -
DNA: TGTGCCACCAGCAGAGATATAGAGCAGTTCTTT
CDR3: CATSRDIEQFF

V: TRBV5-1
J: TRBJ2-1
D: TRBD1
size: -
DNA: TGCGCCAGCAGCTTCGAGGACAGGGTAGGCAATGAGCAGTTCTTC
CDR3: CASSFEDRVGNEQFF

V: TRBV2
J: TRBJ2-5
D: -
size: -
DNA: TGTGCCAGCAGTGAAGCCTGGCGAGGGGCTGGCGAGACCCAGTACTTC
CDR3: CASSEAWRGAGETQYF

V: TRBV18
J: TRBJ2-1
D: -
size: -
DNA: TGTGCCAGCTCACCCGACGGCCGCGCGGGCGAGCAGTTCTTC
CDR3: CASSPDGRAGEQFF

V: TRBV9
J: TRBJ2-1
D: -
size: -
DNA: TGTGCCAGCAGCCTTAGCGTGTCCCCAAATGAGCAGTTCTTC
CDR3: CASSLSVSPNEQFF

V: TRBV7-3
J: TRBJ2-4
D: -
size: -
DNA: TGTGCCAGCAGCTTATCAGCGGGTACCTACAATGAGCAGTACTTC
CDR3: CASSLSAGTYNEQYF

V: TRBV7-2
J: TRBJ1-2
D: TRBD1
size: once
DNA: TGTGCCAGCAGCCGCGGACAGGAATACCATGGCTACACCTTC
CDR3: CASSRGQEYHGYTF

V: TRBV7-2
J: TRBJ2-1
D: TRBD2
size: many
DNA: TGTGCCAGCAGCTTAGCGAGCGGGAGGAGGAATGAGCAGTTCTTC
CDR3: CASSLASGRRNEQFF